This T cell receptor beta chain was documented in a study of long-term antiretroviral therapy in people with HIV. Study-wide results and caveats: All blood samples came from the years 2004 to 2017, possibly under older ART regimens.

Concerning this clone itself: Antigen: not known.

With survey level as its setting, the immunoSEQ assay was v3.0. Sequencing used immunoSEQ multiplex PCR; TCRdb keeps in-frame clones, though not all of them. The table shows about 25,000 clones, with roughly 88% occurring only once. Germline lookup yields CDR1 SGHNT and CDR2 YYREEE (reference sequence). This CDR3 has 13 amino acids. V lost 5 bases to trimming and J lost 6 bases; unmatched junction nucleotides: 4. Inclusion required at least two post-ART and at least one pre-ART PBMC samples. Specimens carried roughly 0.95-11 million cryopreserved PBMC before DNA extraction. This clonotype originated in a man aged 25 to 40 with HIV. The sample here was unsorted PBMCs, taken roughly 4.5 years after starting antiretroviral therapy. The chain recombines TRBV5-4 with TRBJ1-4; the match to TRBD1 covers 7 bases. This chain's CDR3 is CASRWQGDEKLFF. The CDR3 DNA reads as TGTGCCAGCAGATGGCAGGGGGATGAAAAACTGTTTTTT. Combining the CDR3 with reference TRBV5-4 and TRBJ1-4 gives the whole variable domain ETGVTQSPTHLIKTRGQQVTLRCSSQSGHNTVSWYQQALGQGPQFIFQYYREEENGRGNFPPRFSGLQFPNYSSELNVNALELDDSALYLCASRWQGDEKLFFGSGTQLSVL.